Below are 5 T cell receptor beta chains sequenced from a single sample in a study of cytomegalovirus exposure and HLA in healthy donors. In the PCR, 60 Vbeta and 13 Jbeta primers were used. TCRdb's copy holds only in-frame clones and misses some; the assay was immunoSEQ multiplex PCR. The sample has roughly 140,000 clones, around 80% seen once. Sequencing was done on a sample of PBMCs. Receptor source: a male donor in good health and CMV-seronegative.

For this clone: In the same sample, other DNA sequences code for this CDR3. This chain links TRBV28 with TRBJ1-5; no firm D call. CDR1 and CDR2 (germline): MDHEN, SYDVKM. CDR3 length equals 12 residues. V was shortened by 2 bases and J by 7 bases, with 6 bases between the two germline ends. CDR3 DNA sequence: TGTGCCAGCAGTTTAGGTCTACAGCCCCAGCATTTT. Protein: CASSLGLQPQHF.

The CDR3 DNA is TGTGCCAGCACCGTACGATACCGGGACAGGGGGTTGGGGACCCAGTACTTC. Protein product: CASTVRYRDRGLGTQYF. The V and J genes are TRBV28 and TRBJ2-5, with 11 bases fitting TRBD1. Per the germline V gene, CDR1 is MDHEN and CDR2 is SYDVKM. This CDR3 has 17 residues. The ends lost 7 bases at V and 7 bases at J; junction bases unmatched: 17.

This clone turned up a few times. This chain uses TRBV2 with TRBJ2-5; the match to TRBD1 covers 10 bases. V lost 5 bases to trimming and J lost 5 bases; unmatched junction nucleotides: 5. The CDR3 runs to 14 residues. Germline V gives CDR1 SNHLY, CDR2 FYNNEI. The CDR3 here is CASSTDRGLETQYF. Written as DNA, the CDR3 is TGTGCCAGCAGTACCGACAGGGGGCTTGAGACCCAGTACTTC.

This clone is medium-sized in the sample. The rearrangement uses TRBV18 and TRBJ2-3; tentative D call: TRBD1 (5 bases). The germline V and J ends were trimmed by 3 bases and 2 bases, with 18 bases remaining between them. The germline CDR1 and CDR2 sequences are KGHSH and LQKENI. The CDR3 covers 17 residues. The CDR3 here is CASSPERTLVSTDTQYF. CDR3 DNA sequence: TGTGCCAGCTCACCCGAAAGGACACTCGTCTCCACAGATACGCAGTATTTT.

The V gene is TRBV5-4, the J gene TRBJ2-3, with TRBD1 matching over 10 bases. This CDR3 is built from 13 residues. Trimming removed 3 bases from V and 6 bases from J; junction bases left unmatched: 1. Germline lookup yields CDR1 SGHNT and CDR2 YYREEE (reference sequence). The CDR3 sequence is CASSSDRGDTQYF. Written as DNA, the CDR3 is TGTGCCAGCAGCTCGGACAGGGGGGATACGCAGTATTTT.